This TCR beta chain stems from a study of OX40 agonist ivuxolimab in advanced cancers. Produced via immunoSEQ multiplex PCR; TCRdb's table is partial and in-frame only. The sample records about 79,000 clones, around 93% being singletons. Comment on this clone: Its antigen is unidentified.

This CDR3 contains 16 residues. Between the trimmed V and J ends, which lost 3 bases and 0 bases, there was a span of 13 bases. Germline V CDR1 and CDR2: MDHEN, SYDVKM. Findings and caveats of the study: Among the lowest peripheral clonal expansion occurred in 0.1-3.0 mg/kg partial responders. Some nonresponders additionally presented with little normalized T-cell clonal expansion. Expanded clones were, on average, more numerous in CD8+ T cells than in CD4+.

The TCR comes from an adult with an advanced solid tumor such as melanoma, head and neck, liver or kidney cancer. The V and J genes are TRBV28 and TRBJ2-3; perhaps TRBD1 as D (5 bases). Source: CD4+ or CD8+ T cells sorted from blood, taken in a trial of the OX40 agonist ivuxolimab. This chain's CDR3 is CASSFLTVSSTDTQYF. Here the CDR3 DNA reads TGTGCCAGCAGTTTTTTGACAGTCTCTAGCACAGATACGCAGTATTTT.